Below, 24 T cell receptor beta chains from the same sample are listed, as sequenced in a study of blood T cell repertoires in COVID-19. Assay: immunoSEQ multiplex PCR; the TCRdb copy retains only in-frame clones and omits some. The top ten clones hold 20% to 25% of a sample with approximately 53,000 clones, about four fifths of them seen once. The sequenced material came from peripheral blood. These receptors were obtained from a woman of 80 years or more with COVID-19, enrolled during active disease.

This CDR3 is CASSRGLEQGRDVASGRADEQFF. The CDR3 coding sequence is TGTGCCAGCAGCCGAGGACTGGAACAGGGTCGGGATGTTGCTAGCGGGAGGGCCGATGAGCAGTTCTTC. The chain carries TRBV9 and TRBJ2-1; 12 positions agree with TRBD2. J gave up 8 bases and V 4 bases, and 31 bases lay outside the gene matches. The CDR3 spans 23 residues. Germline CDR1 SGDLS, CDR2 YYNGEE.

This sequence joins TRBV2 and TRBJ2-2, with 9 positions matching TRBD2. There are 14 residues in the CDR3. CDR1 and CDR2 (germline): SNHLY, FYNNEI. The V gene end was trimmed by 9 bases and the J gene end by 2 bases; junction bases not matched to a gene: 4. The chain's CDR3 is CARTGLANTGELFF. In DNA, the CDR3 is TGTGCCAGGACGGGACTAGCTAACACCGGGGAGCTGTTTTTT. The full variable domain, its missing parts supplied by reference TRBV2 and TRBJ2-2, is EPEVTQTPSHQVTQMGQEVILRCVPISNHLYFYWYRQILGQKVEFLVSFYNNEISEKSEIFDDQFSVERPDGSNFTLKIRSTKLEDSAMYFCARTGLANTGELFFGEGSRLTVL.

V and J are TRBV4-2 and TRBJ2-1; 10 bases match TRBD1. Trimming removed 1 base from V and 10 bases from J; junction bases left unmatched: 7. The length of the CDR3 is 15 residues. Germline values: CDR1 LGHNA, CDR2 YNFKEQ. This chain's CDR3 is CASSQGTGGTKEQFF. The DNA of the CDR3 is TGTGCCAGCAGCCAAGGGACAGGGGGTACAAAGGAGCAGTTCTTC.

The CDR3 region is CASSYSRGETQYF. The CDR3 nucleotides read TGTGCCAGCAGTTACTCTCGGGGGGAGACCCAGTACTTC. The rearrangement joins TRBV6-5 to TRBJ2-5, with D possibly matching TRBD2 (6 bases). The germline V gene has CDR1 MNHEY and CDR2 SVGAGI. V was clipped by 0 bases and J by 5 bases, with 7 bases between them. This CDR3 contains 13 residues.

CDR3 amino acids: CSVPSTGWTGELFF. The CDR3 DNA sequence: TGCAGCGTTCCTTCCACAGGGTGGACCGGGGAGCTGTTTTTT. The chain couples TRBV29-1 to TRBJ2-2; D is perhaps TRBD1 (6 bases). The germline V gene has CDR1 SQVTM and CDR2 ANQGSEA. The CDR3 is 14 residues long. The V gene lost 5 bases and the J gene lost 5 bases, with 15 bases spanning the gap.

The chain combines TRBV15 with TRBJ2-4, with TRBD2 matching 7 bases. This CDR3 is 15 amino acids long. V lost 4 bases, J lost 8 bases, and 11 bases stayed unmatched. Germline CDR1 reads LNHNV; CDR2 reads YYDKDF (reference sequence). The CDR3 protein is CATSTPSAGGYIQYF. The CDR3 bases are TGTGCCACCAGCACCCCCTCGGCCGGGGGGTACATTCAGTACTTC.

This sequence joins TRBV15 and TRBJ1-2; 7 positions match TRBD1. The CDR3 is 14 residues long. V was pared by 2 bases and J by 2 bases, with 2 bases of the junction left unmatched. Per the germline V gene, CDR1 is LNHNV and CDR2 is YYDKDF (reference sequence). The CDR3 nucleotides are TGTGCCACCAGCAGATCAGGGGGGAACTATGGCTACACCTTC. Protein sequence: CATSRSGGNYGYTF.

The rearrangement links TRBV3-1 (or the pseudogene TRBV3-2) to TRBJ1-2; unclear D gene. Germline V gene data show CDR1 as LGHDT and CDR2 as YNNKEL (reference sequence). CDR3 length: 13 amino acids. The ends were cut back, 0 bases at V and 8 bases at J, with 10 bases in the middle. The CDR3: CASSQDLGRGYTF. The CDR3 DNA reads TGTGCCAGCAGCCAAGATCTGGGGAGGGGCTACACCTTC.

J is TRBJ2-3 and V is TRBV15; D is possibly TRBD2 (5 bases). CDR1 and CDR2 (germline): LNHNV, YYDKDF (reference sequence). The V end lost 0 bases, the J end lost 4 bases, and 11 bases lay between the germline ends. This CDR3 is 15 amino acids long. The CDR3 is CATSRDRHGADTQYF. The CDR3 coding sequence is TGTGCCACCAGCAGAGATCGACACGGGGCAGATACGCAGTATTTT.

The chain links TRBV2 to TRBJ2-3; perhaps TRBD2 as D (6 bases). V was cut by 8 bases and J by 2 bases, with 11 bases left in between. Germline lookup yields CDR1 SNHLY and CDR2 FYNNEI. CDR3 length: 13 amino acids. This chain's CDR3 is CASLRELTDTQYF. For the CDR3, the DNA is TGTGCCAGCTTGCGGGAACTCACAGATACGCAGTATTTT.

The chain recombines TRBV27 with TRBJ2-3; 8 positions match TRBD1. Germline CDR1 MNHEY, CDR2 SMNVEV (reference sequence). The CDR3 covers 15 residues. V lost 4 bases, J lost 2 bases, and 5 bases stayed unmatched. CDR3 sequence (DNA): TGTGCCAGCAGTTCCCGGACAGGGACCACAGATACGCAGTATTTT. It encodes CASSSRTGTTDTQYF.

This chain connects TRBV18 to TRBJ1-2; possible D gene TRBD1, 6 bases. V was clipped by 3 bases and J by 1 base, with 6 bases between them. CDR1 and CDR2 from the germline V gene are KGHSH and LQKENI. This CDR3 is 13 amino acids long. The CDR3 protein is CASSPDSNYGYTF. DNA of the CDR3: TGTGCCAGCTCACCGGACAGTAACTATGGCTACACCTTC.

The gene calls are TRBV18 and TRBJ1-5, with D possibly matching TRBD1 (5 bases). The CDR3 has 17 amino acids. Trimming left V 5 bases short and J 2 bases short, with 19 bases between. Germline assignment: CDR1 KGHSH and CDR2 LQKENI. The CDR3 nucleotides read TGTGCCAGCTCAAGGGAAAGGCCGGGGGGAGGCAATCAGCCCCAGCATTTT. It codes for CASSRERPGGGNQPQHF.

The chain joins TRBV12-3 or TRBV12-4 to TRBJ1-2, with TRBD1 identical over 10 bases. The CDR3 extends over 13 amino acids. Germline trimming cut 5 bases from V and 11 bases from J; bases unmatched to any gene: 8. The CDR3, as DNA: TGTGCCAGCAGTCTAGGGACAGGGGAGGGGTACACCTTC. It codes for CASSLGTGEGYTF.

This clone was counted a few times. The V and J genes are TRBV4-1 and TRBJ2-1; no firm D call. Trimming took off 4 bases at V and 0 bases at J, with 13 bases between the two ends. Germline-derived CDR1 and CDR2 are MGHRA and YSYEKL. This CDR3 is built from 16 residues. The CDR3 sequence: CASSPPAVSSYNEQFF. For the CDR3, the DNA is TGCGCCAGCAGCCCCCCGGCGGTGAGCTCCTACAATGAGCAGTTCTTC.

The rearrangement uses TRBV2 and TRBJ1-2; no clear D. CDR3 length equals 16 residues. V was pared by 6 bases and J by 4 bases, with 21 bases between. Germline CDR1 SNHLY, CDR2 FYNNEI. CDR3 loop: CASREMKFGLRYGYTF. CDR3 DNA: TGTGCCAGCAGGGAGATGAAGTTCGGACTGCGCTATGGCTACACCTTC. The variable domain in full, completed from reference TRBV2 and TRBJ1-2, reads EPEVTQTPSHQVTQMGQEVILRCVPISNHLYFYWYRQILGQKVEFLVSFYNNEISEKSEIFDDQFSVERPDGSNFTLKIRSTKLEDSAMYFCASREMKFGLRYGYTFGSGTRLTVV.

The chain joins TRBV4-1 to TRBJ2-3; 12 positions match TRBD2. Per germline, CDR1 MGHRA and CDR2 YSYEKL. V was clipped by 1 base and J by 4 bases; unmatched bases: 3. The CDR3 length is 16 residues. The CDR3 loop is CASSQATSGRPDTQYF. CDR3 in DNA: TGCGCCAGCAGCCAAGCGACTAGCGGGAGACCAGATACGCAGTATTTT.

This chain links TRBV9 with TRBJ2-2, with D possibly matching TRBD2 (5 bases). The CDR3 extends over 13 amino acids. Germline V lookup: CDR1 SGDLS, CDR2 YYNGEE. The ends were cut back, 7 bases at V and 0 bases at J, with 7 bases in the middle. CDR3 DNA sequence: TGTGCCAGCGGTAGCGCGAACACCGGGGAGCTGTTTTTT. Translating it yields CASGSANTGELFF.

This rearrangement joins TRBV5-4 to TRBJ2-3; 8 nucleotides agree with TRBD2. With 4 bases clipped from V and 2 bases from J, the junction kept 9 bases outside the gene matches. Germline V gene data show CDR1 as SGHNT and CDR2 as YYREEE (reference sequence). This CDR3 is built from 16 residues. The CDR3 loop reads CASSPGAGVITDTQYF. Here the CDR3 DNA reads TGTGCCAGCAGCCCCGGAGCGGGAGTTATCACAGATACGCAGTATTTT.

J is TRBJ1-2 and V is TRBV3-1 (or the pseudogene TRBV3-2); D is possibly TRBD1 (6 bases). The ends were cut back, 11 bases at V and 8 bases at J, with 21 bases in the middle. Germline V gene data show CDR1 as LGHDT and CDR2 as YNNKEL (reference sequence). CDR3 size: 13 residues. This CDR3 reads CASRSGAGEGYTF. The CDR3 nucleotides read TGTGCCTCTAGATCCGGGGCAGGGGAAGGCTACACCTTC.

The rearrangement uses TRBV20-1 and TRBJ2-1, with D possibly matching TRBD2 (5 bases). The germline CDR1 and CDR2 sequences are DFQATT and SNEGSKA (reference sequence). There are 10 residues in the CDR3. V dropped 6 bases and J dropped 6 bases, with 6 bases sitting between them. The DNA for the CDR3 is TGCAGTGCGGAGGTCAATGAGCAGTTCTTC. Its translation is CSAEVNEQFF.

The chain carries TRBV18 and TRBJ2-7; D uncertain. With 0 bases removed from V and 3 bases from J, the gap between germline ends came to 18 bases. Looked up from germline, CDR1 is KGHSH and CDR2 is LQKENI. This CDR3 is 17 amino acids long. In nucleotides, the CDR3 is TGTGCCAGCTCACCACCGATGTATACCACTGGTTACTACGAGCAGTACTTC. Its translation is CASSPPMYTTGYYEQYF.

The chain uses TRBV27 and TRBJ1-2; D unclear. CDR3 length equals 15 residues. Deletions cut 5 bases from V and 7 bases from J, with 20 bases between. The germline V gene encodes CDR1 MNHEY and CDR2 SMNVEV (reference sequence). CDR3: CASSARGLTIGGYTF. The CDR3 coding sequence is TGTGCCAGCAGTGCAAGAGGATTAACCATAGGTGGCTACACCTTC.

The chain carries TRBV7-2 and TRBJ2-1; 13 nucleotides match TRBD2. Losses at the gene ends were 5 bases for V and 7 bases for J; bases not matched to a gene: 11. This CDR3 is 17 amino acids long. The germline V gene encodes CDR1 SGHTA and CDR2 FQGNSA. DNA of the CDR3: TGTGCCAGCAGCCCCTCCCGACTAGCGGGAGGAGGGAATGAGCAGTTCTTC. Its protein is CASSPSRLAGGGNEQFF.